This T cell receptor beta chain was retrieved from a study of blood T cell repertoires in COVID-19. Study in general: The cDNA or gDNA used as material had been derived from T cells, B-cell-depleted T cells, or PBMCs.

Generated by immunoSEQ multiplex PCR, the TCRdb table keeps only in-frame clones and is missing some. The sample records about 15,000 clones, about 80% being singletons. The CDR3 covers 15 residues. CDR1 and CDR2 (germline): WNHNN, SYGVQD (reference sequence). V gave up 0 bases and J gave up 5 bases; unmatched junction bases: 4. The TCR comes from a human donor in a cohort sampled during active COVID-19. The sequencing sample was made of peripheral blood. V is TRBV10-1 and J is TRBJ2-5; 9 bases fit TRBD1. The CDR3 nucleotides read TGCGCCAGCAGTGAGTCGGGACAGGGAGGGGAGACCCAGTACTTC. Residues: CASSESGQGGETQYF.